The 24 T cell receptor beta chains below were found in one sample sequenced in a study of cytomegalovirus exposure and HLA in healthy donors. It was with 60 Vbeta and 13 Jbeta primers that the PCR ran. Some clones are missing from TCRdb's copy, which holds only in-frame ones; the method was immunoSEQ multiplex PCR. The data contain roughly 150,000 clones, around 75% of them singletons. The sample comprised PBMCs. These receptor sequences come from a young woman in good health and CMV-seronegative.

This clone was observed a handful of times. The gene calls are TRBV6-5 and TRBJ2-2; tentatively, D is TRBD1 (5 bases). This CDR3 is 15 amino acids long. Trimming shortened V by 6 bases and J by 6 bases, and 17 bases separated the two germline ends. The germline CDR1 and CDR2 sequences are MNHEY and SVGAGI. In DNA form, the CDR3 reads TGTGCCAGCAGGAGAGACAGAACGAGCCCCGGGGAGCTGTTTTTT. It is translated as CASRRDRTSPGELFF.

This rearrangement joins TRBV11-2 to TRBJ2-7; TRBD1 might be the D (6 bases). Germline CDR1 is SGHAT and CDR2 is FQNNGV. The CDR3 runs 12 residues. Trimming shortened V by 3 bases and J by 4 bases, and 7 bases separated the two germline ends. The CDR3: CASSFQGYEQYF. The CDR3 DNA sequence: TGTGCCAGCAGCTTCCAGGGGTACGAGCAGTACTTC.

The chain combines TRBV28 with TRBJ2-5; TRBD1 aligns across 7 bases. Per germline, CDR1 MDHEN and CDR2 SYDVKM. J lost 4 bases, V lost 11 bases, and 10 bases had no gene match. CDR3 length: 13 residues. CDR3 residues: CAAEPQGVETQYF. The CDR3 region has the DNA TGTGCCGCGGAACCCCAGGGGGTAGAGACCCAGTACTTC.

This sequence joins TRBV7-2 and TRBJ2-5; D call uncertain. The CDR3 sequence is 13 residues long. The germline V gene has CDR1 SGHTA and CDR2 FQGNSA. The ends were cut back, 2 bases at V and 7 bases at J, with 11 bases in the middle. The CDR3 spells CASSLTMPGTQYF. DNA for the CDR3: TGTGCCAGCAGCTTAACAATGCCGGGGACCCAGTACTTC.

The V call is TRBV6-1, the J call TRBJ1-1; D is undetermined. Trimming took off 8 bases at V and 7 bases at J, with 14 bases between the two ends. Germline V CDR1 and CDR2: MNHNS, SASEGT. This CDR3 has 12 amino acids. In DNA form, the CDR3 reads TGTGCCAGCCAAAAGAGGCGGGGTGAAGCTTTCTTT. As protein: CASQKRRGEAFF.

This sequence joins TRBV27 and TRBJ2-7, with a tentative D call TRBD2 (6 bases). Trimming removed 5 bases from V and 4 bases from J, with 12 bases in between. The CDR3 contains 13 residues. Germline lookup yields CDR1 MNHEY and CDR2 SMNVEV (reference sequence). The DNA of the CDR3 is TGTGCCAGCAGTAAGATAGGGAGGTACGAGCAGTACTTC. Protein: CASSKIGRYEQYF.

The V gene is TRBV4-1, the J gene TRBJ1-2; 10 bases fit TRBD1. Germline lookup yields CDR1 MGHRA and CDR2 YSYEKL. V was pared by 4 bases and J by 8 bases, with 7 bases of the junction left unmatched. CDR3 length: 14 amino acids. The CDR3 region is CASSPGQGGEGYTF. CDR3 bases: TGCGCCAGCAGCCCTGGACAGGGGGGCGAGGGCTACACCTTC.

The count of this clone is one. This chain uses TRBV18 with TRBJ2-5; 8 bases fit TRBD2. The CDR3 totals 16 residues. CDR1 and CDR2 from the germline V gene are KGHSH and LQKENI. V lost 3 bases, J lost 3 bases, and 9 bases stayed unmatched. Here the CDR3 DNA reads TGTGCCAGCTCACCGTCGGGAGGGGTTGGTAAAGAGACCCAGTACTTC. It specifies CASSPSGGVGKETQYF. Full variable domain (rest looked up from reference TRBV18 and TRBJ2-5): NAGVMQNPRHLVRRRGQEARLRCSPMKGHSHVYWYRQLPEEGLKFMVYLQKENIIDESGMPKERFSAEFPKEGPSILRIQQVVRGDSAAYFCASSPSGGVGKETQYFGPGTRLLVL.

The chain recombines TRBV7-2 with TRBJ2-3; TRBD2 might be the D (6 bases). V gave up 5 bases and J gave up 0 bases, with 12 bases separating them. Germline assignment: CDR1 SGHTA and CDR2 FQGNSA. The CDR3 is made up of 15 amino acids. CDR3 sequence (DNA): TGTGCCAGCAGCCCGGACTATCTCAGCACAGATACGCAGTATTTT. Amino acids: CASSPDYLSTDTQYF.

V and J are TRBV19 and TRBJ2-1, with 7 nucleotides matching TRBD1. CDR1 LNHDA and CDR2 SQIVND come from the germline V gene (reference sequence). The V and J ends lost 0 bases and 6 bases, in that order; junction bases with no gene match: 11. The CDR3 contains 17 residues. The CDR3 spells CASSIDSHPTGSNEQFF. For the CDR3, the DNA is TGTGCCAGTAGTATAGACTCTCATCCGACAGGGAGCAATGAGCAGTTCTTC.

The rearrangement uses TRBV18 and TRBJ1-4; D gene ambiguous. CDR1 is KGHSH, CDR2 LQKENI, per germline. Trimming pared 5 bases from V and 0 bases from J, leaving 7 bases between. The CDR3 is 14 amino acids. The CDR3 DNA is TGTGCCAGCTCAGAAGGAGCAACTAATGAAAAACTGTTTTTT. Encoded protein: CASSEGATNEKLFF.

The chain recombines TRBV6-5 with TRBJ2-3; maybe TRBD2 (6 bases). V lost 2 bases and J 4 bases, leaving 13 bases between the germline ends. The CDR3 loop spans 15 amino acids. The V gene's germline CDR1 is MNHEY and CDR2 SVGAGI. The chain's CDR3 is CASSYGGNEADTQYF. In DNA form, the CDR3 reads TGTGCCAGCAGTTACGGAGGGAATGAAGCAGATACGCAGTATTTT.

The chain carries TRBV5-1 and TRBJ2-1, with D possibly TRBD1 on 6 matching bases. Trimming removed 1 base from V and 6 bases from J, with 14 bases in between. Looked up from germline, CDR1 is SGHRS and CDR2 is YFSETQ. The CDR3 spans 15 residues. Here the CDR3 reads CASSLFSQGGNEQFF. The CDR3, as DNA: TGCGCCAGCAGCTTGTTCAGCCAAGGGGGCAATGAGCAGTTCTTC.

The chain employs TRBV10-2 and TRBJ2-5; no definite D call. V lost 4 bases and J lost 2, with 8 bases in between. The length of the CDR3 is 13 residues. Looked up from germline, CDR1 is WSHSY and CDR2 is SAAADI. CDR3 sequence: CASSVSSQETQYF. The CDR3 DNA reads TGCGCCAGCAGTGTGTCTAGTCAAGAGACCCAGTACTTC.

This clone was recorded a few times. V is TRBV27 and J is TRBJ1-5; 9 positions match TRBD1. Germline V CDR1 and CDR2: MNHEY, SMNVEV (reference sequence). The CDR3 runs to 18 residues. Trimming removed 7 bases from V and 0 bases from J; junction bases left unmatched: 13. DNA for the CDR3: TGTGCCAGCATTGCCCCCGGGACAGGGCCTTATAGCAATCAGCCCCAGCATTTT. Its translation is CASIAPGTGPYSNQPQHF.

This chain uses TRBV6-1 with TRBJ2-7; 8 nucleotides match TRBD2. CDR1 and CDR2 (germline): MNHNS, SASEGT. The V and J ends lost 3 bases and 3 bases, in that order; junction bases with no gene match: 13. The CDR3 consists of 17 residues. Here the CDR3 DNA reads TGTGCCAGCAGTGAGGAGCTGGCGAGCGGGAGTATCTACGAGCAGTACTTC. Translation: CASSEELASGSIYEQYF.

This rearrangement joins TRBV10-3 to TRBJ1-1; D unclear. Germline V lookup: CDR1 ENHRY, CDR2 SYGVKD. V lost 8 bases to trimming and J lost 3 bases, with 10 bases between them. The CDR3 consists of 12 residues. In DNA, the CDR3 is TGTGCCATCGGAGGGAGGGACACTGAAGCTTTCTTT. It is translated as CAIGGRDTEAFF.

The chain links TRBV28 to TRBJ2-7; TRBD2 agrees at 7 bases. Trimming cost V 10 bases and J 2 bases; bases outside gene matches: 17. The CDR3 has 16 residues. CDR1 is MDHEN and CDR2 is SYDVKM in the germline V gene. The CDR3 is CATTPSSGTFPYEQYF. The DNA for the CDR3 is TGTGCCACCACACCTTCCAGCGGGACGTTCCCCTACGAGCAGTACTTC. Drawing the rest from reference TRBV28 and TRBJ2-7, the complete variable domain is DVKVTQSSRYLVKRTGEKVFLECVQDMDHENMFWYRQDPGLGLRLIYFSYDVKMKEKGDIPEGYSVSREKKERFSLILESASTNQTSMYLCATTPSSGTFPYEQYFGPGTRLTVT.

V is TRBV7-9 and J is TRBJ2-3, with D tentatively TRBD2 (6 bases). Germline CDR1 is SEHNR and CDR2 is FQNEAQ (reference sequence). The V end was cut by 5 bases, the J end by 2 bases, with 17 bases between. The CDR3 is made up of 16 amino acids. CDR3 coding DNA: TGTGCCAGCAGCGGGAGGAACACATTCGTCACAGATACGCAGTATTTT. Encoded protein: CASSGRNTFVTDTQYF.

This clone has just a few counts. The chain combines TRBV6-1 with TRBJ2-5; unclear D gene. The J call is doubtful: the DNA matches TRBJ2-7 better. Looked up from germline, CDR1 is MNHNS and CDR2 is SASEGT. The CDR3 spans 12 residues. DNA for the CDR3: TGTGCCAGCAGTGAGCACAGCTACGAGCAGTACTTC. Encoded protein: CASSEHSYEQYF.

The chain uses TRBV6-5 and TRBJ1-5; 8 bases are a match to TRBD1. Unmatched junction bases numbered 0, after V lost 4 bases and J lost 4 bases. From germline, CDR1 is MNHEY and CDR2 SVGAGI. The CDR3 sequence is 13 residues long. As DNA, the CDR3 is TGTGCCAGCAGTTGGACAGGGAATCAGCCCCAGCATTTT. It yields the protein CASSWTGNQPQHF.

This clone was seen a handful of times. The chain combines TRBV5-1 with TRBJ2-7; TRBD1 matches 7 bases. The CDR3 contains 14 residues. Germline V gives CDR1 SGHRS, CDR2 YFSETQ. V shed 0 bases, J shed 2 bases, and the junction held 2 bases outside the gene matches. CDR3 in amino acids: CASSLDRGAYEQYF. CDR3 coding DNA: TGCGCCAGCAGCTTGGACAGGGGAGCCTACGAGCAGTACTTC. The full variable domain, its missing parts supplied by reference TRBV5-1 and TRBJ2-7, is KAGVTQTPRYLIKTRGQQVTLSCSPISGHRSVSWYQQTPGQGLQFLFEYFSETQRNKGNFPGRFSGRQFSNSRSEMNVSTLELGDSALYLCASSLDRGAYEQYFGPGTRLTVT.

V and J are TRBV2 and TRBJ2-1; D may be TRBD2 (5 bases). CDR1 is SNHLY, CDR2 FYNNEI, per germline. There are 15 residues in the CDR3. Trimming removed 8 bases at V and 3 bases at J, with 17 bases between. CDR3 nucleotide sequence: TGTGCCAGCGTCCGGGATCTGGTCGGCTACAATGAGCAGTTCTTC. Its protein is CASVRDLVGYNEQFF.

The chain couples TRBV5-1 to TRBJ2-3, with TRBD2 matching 9 bases. CDR1 is SGHRS and CDR2 is YFSETQ in the germline V gene. The CDR3 runs 17 residues. After removal of 0 bases from V and 2 bases from J, the junction contained 7 bases not matched to a gene. CDR3 coding DNA: TGCGCCAGCAGCTTGGCCACCCAGCGGGGGGCCACAGATACGCAGTATTTT. This gives the protein CASSLATQRGATDTQYF.